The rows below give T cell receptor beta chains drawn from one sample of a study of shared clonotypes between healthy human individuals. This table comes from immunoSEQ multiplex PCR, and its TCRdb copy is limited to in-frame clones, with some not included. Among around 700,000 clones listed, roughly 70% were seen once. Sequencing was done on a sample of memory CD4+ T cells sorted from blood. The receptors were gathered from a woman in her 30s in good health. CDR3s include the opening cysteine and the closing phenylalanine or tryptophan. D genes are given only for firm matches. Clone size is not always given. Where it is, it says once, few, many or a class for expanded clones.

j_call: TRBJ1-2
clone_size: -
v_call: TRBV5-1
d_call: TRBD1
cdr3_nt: TGCGCCAGCAGCCCGGGGGACAGGGACAACTATGGCTACACCTTC
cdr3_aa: CASSPGDRDNYGYTF

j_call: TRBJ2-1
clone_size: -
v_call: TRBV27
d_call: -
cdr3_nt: TGTGCCAGCTCGCCCCTACCGGGAAACAATGAGCAGTTCTTC
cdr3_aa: CASSPLPGNNEQFF

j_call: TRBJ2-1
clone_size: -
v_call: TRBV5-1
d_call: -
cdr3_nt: TGCGCCAGCAGGCAGGCAAGCTCCTACAATGAGCAGTTCTTC
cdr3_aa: CASRQASSYNEQFF

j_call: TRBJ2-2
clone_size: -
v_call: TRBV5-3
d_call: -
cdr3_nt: TGTGCCAGAAGCTTGGGAGTAGCGGACAGTGCTGGCGCCGGGGAGCTGTTTTTT
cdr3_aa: CARSLGVADSAGAGELFF

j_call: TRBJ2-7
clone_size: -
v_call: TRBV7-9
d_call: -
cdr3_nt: TGTGCCAGCAGCTTAGAAGTAGGGCTTCCGTCTGGCGAGCAGTACTTC
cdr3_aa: CASSLEVGLPSGEQYF

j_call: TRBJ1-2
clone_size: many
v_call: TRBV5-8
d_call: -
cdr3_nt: TGTGCCAGCAGCCGGGGGAGCCGCGGCTACACCTTC
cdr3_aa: CASSRGSRGYTF

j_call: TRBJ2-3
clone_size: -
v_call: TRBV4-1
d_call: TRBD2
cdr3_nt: TGCGCCAGCAGCCAAGAGGCTAGCGGGAGTTCGACAGATACGCAGTATTTT
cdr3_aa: CASSQEASGSSTDTQYF

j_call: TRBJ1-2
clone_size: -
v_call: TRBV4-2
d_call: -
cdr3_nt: TGTGCCAGCAGCCAACCGGAGGCCGACTATGGCTACACCTTC
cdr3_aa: CASSQPEADYGYTF

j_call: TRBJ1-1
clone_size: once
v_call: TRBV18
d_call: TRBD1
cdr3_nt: TGTGCCAGCTCACTACGGACAGGGGCCATGAACACTGAAGCTTTCTTT
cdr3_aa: CASSLRTGAMNTEAFF

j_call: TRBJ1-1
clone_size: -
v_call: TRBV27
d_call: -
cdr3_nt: TGTGCCAGCAGGACTTGGGGGCGAAAGCCTGAAGCTTTCTTT
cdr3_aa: CASRTWGRKPEAFF

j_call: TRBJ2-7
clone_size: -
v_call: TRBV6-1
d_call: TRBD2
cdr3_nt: TGTGCCAGCAACCCGGGACTAGCGAATTACGAGCAGTACTTC
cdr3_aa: CASNPGLANYEQYF

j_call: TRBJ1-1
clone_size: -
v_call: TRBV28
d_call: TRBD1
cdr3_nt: TGTGCCAGCATCTCTTCGACAGGGGTCATGAACACTGAAGCTTTCTTT
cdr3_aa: CASISSTGVMNTEAFF

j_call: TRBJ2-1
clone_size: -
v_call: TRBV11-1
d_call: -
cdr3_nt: TGTGCCAGCTACGACTACAATGAGCAGTTCTTC
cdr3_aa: CASYDYNEQFF

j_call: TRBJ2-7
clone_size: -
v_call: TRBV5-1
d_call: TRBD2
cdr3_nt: TGCGCCAGCAGTTATACTAGCGGGGCCTACGAGCAGTACTTC
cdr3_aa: CASSYTSGAYEQYF

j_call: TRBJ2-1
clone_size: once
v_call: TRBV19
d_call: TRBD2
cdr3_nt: TGTGCCAGTAGTATTCGATTTGGCGGGACTAACAATGAGCAGTTCTTC
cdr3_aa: CASSIRFGGTNNEQFF

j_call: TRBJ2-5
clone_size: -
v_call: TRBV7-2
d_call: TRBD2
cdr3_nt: TGTGCCAGCAGACAGACTAGCGGGAGTGAGACCCAGTACTTC
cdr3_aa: CASRQTSGSETQYF

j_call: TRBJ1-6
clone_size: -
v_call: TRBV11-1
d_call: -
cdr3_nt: TGTGCCAGCAGCTTATGGTCCGAAAATTCACCCCTCCACTTT
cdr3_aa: CASSLWSENSPLHF

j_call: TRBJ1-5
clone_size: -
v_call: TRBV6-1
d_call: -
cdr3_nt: TGTGCCAGCAGTCGGACGGGCAATCAGCCCCAGCATTTT
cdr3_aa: CASSRTGNQPQHF

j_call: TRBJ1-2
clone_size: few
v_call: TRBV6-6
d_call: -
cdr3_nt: TGTGCCAGCAGTGGCTTGAGAGACACCCTTAACTATGGCTACACCTTC
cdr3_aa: CASSGLRDTLNYGYTF

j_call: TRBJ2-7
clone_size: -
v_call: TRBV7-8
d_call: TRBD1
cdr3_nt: TGTGCCAGCAGCTATAGGACAGGGGTGAGCGAGCAGTACTTC
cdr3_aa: CASSYRTGVSEQYF

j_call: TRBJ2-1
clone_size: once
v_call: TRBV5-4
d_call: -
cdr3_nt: TGTGCCAGCAGGGCGCTTCGGGACACCTACAATGAGCAGTTCTTC
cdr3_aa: CASRALRDTYNEQFF

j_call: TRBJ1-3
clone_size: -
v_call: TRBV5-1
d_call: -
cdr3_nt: TGCGCCAGCAAAACCCCAGGGGGAAACACCATATATTTT
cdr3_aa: CASKTPGGNTIYF

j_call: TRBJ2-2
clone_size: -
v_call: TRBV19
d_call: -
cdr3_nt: TGTGCCAGTAGAGACCGAGAGAACACCGGGGAGCTGTTTTTT
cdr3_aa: CASRDRENTGELFF

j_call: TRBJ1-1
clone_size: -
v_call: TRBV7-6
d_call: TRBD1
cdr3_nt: TGTGCCAGCAGCTTAGAAACCGGGACAGACTTCACTGAAGCTTTCTTT
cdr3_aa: CASSLETGTDFTEAFF

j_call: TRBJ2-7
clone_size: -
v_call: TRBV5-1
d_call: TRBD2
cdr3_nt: TGCGCCAGCAGCTTGGACCTAGCGGGTGAGCAGTACTTC
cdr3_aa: CASSLDLAGEQYF

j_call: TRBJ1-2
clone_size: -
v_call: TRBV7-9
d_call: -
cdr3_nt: TGTGCCAGCAACCCATCTTCGGGGGGATACTATGGCTACACCTTC
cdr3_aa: CASNPSSGGYYGYTF

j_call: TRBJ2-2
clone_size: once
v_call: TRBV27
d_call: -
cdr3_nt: TGTGCCAGCAGCCGGACCTACGGGGAGCTGTTTTTT
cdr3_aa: CASSRTYGELFF

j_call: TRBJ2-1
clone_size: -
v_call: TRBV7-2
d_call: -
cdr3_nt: TGTGCCAGCAGCTTTCAAGTTAGCAGTAACAATGAGCAGTTCTTC
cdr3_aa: CASSFQVSSNNEQFF

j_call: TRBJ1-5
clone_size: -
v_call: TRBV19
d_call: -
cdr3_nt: TGTGCCAGTAGTATGGCCCCTATTCAGGGGTATAGCAATCAGCCCCAGCATTTT
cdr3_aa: CASSMAPIQGYSNQPQHF

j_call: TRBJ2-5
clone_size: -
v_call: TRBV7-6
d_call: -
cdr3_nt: TGTGCCAGCAGCGAACAAGAGACCCAGTACTTC
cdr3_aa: CASSEQETQYF

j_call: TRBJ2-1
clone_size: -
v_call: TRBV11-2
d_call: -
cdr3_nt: TGTGCCAGCAGCTTTAGCTCCGAGCAGTTCTTC
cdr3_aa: CASSFSSEQFF

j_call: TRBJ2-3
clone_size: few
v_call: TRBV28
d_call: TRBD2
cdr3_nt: TGTGCCAGCAGTTTACAGGCGGGAGCCCTCACGCAGTATTTT
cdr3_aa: CASSLQAGALTQYF

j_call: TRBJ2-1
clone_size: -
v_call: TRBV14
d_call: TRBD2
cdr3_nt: TGTGCCAGCAGCGAACGGCTAGCGGGAGGGTCGGATGAGCAGTTCTTC
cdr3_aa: CASSERLAGGSDEQFF

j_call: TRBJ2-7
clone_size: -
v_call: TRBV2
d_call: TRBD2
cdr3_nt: TGTGCCAGCAGTGCCCAGGGACTAGCGGGAGTCGAGCAGTACTTC
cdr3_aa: CASSAQGLAGVEQYF

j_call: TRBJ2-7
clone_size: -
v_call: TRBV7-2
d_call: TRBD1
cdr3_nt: TGTGCCAGCAGATTTACCGGGACAGGGGGCTACGAGCAGTACTTC
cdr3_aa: CASRFTGTGGYEQYF

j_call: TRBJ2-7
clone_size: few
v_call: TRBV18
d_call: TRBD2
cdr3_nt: TGTGCCAGCTCACCTCCGTTCGGGAGGGCCCACGAGCAGTACTTC
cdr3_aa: CASSPPFGRAHEQYF

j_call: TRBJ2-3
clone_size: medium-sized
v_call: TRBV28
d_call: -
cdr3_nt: TGTGCCAGCCTCTCGGGGACAGATACGCAGTATTTT
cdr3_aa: CASLSGTDTQYF

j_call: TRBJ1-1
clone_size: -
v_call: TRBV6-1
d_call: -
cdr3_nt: TGTGCCAGCAGTGAAGCGCAAGATGGGGCTGAAGCTTTCTTT
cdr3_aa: CASSEAQDGAEAFF

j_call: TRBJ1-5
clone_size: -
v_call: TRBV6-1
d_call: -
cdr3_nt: TGTGCCAGCAGTGAAGGGAGAAAGGGGTCGGGCAATCAGCCCCAGCATTTT
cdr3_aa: CASSEGRKGSGNQPQHF

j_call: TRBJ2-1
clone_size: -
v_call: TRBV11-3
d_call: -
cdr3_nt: TGTGCCAGCAGCGGGGCTAGGTTTTCTGAGCAGTTCTTC
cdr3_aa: CASSGARFSEQFF

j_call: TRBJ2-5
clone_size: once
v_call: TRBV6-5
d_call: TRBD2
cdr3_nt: TGTGCCAGCAGCTCCCGGACTAGCTCAGAGACCCAGTACTTC
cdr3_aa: CASSSRTSSETQYF

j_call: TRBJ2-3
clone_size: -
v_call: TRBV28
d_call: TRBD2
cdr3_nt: TGTGCCAGCAGTTTGGGACTAGCGGGCCCCCGCACGCAGTATTTT
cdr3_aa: CASSLGLAGPRTQYF

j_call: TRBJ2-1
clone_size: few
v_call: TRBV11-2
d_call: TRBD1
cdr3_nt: TGTGCCAGCAGCAGCGGACAGGGCTACAATGAGCAGTTCTTC
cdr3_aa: CASSSGQGYNEQFF

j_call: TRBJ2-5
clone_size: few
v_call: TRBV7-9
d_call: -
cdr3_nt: TGTGCCAGCAGCTTCCCGACAGGCCAAGAGACCCAGTACTTC
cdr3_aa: CASSFPTGQETQYF